The following is a T cell receptor beta chain sequence with its context. What it binds is not known. Treatment here: around 19 received Ad26.COV2.S at low or high dose, single or two shots; about five received placebo; per-sample allocation not given. Sampling took place 63 days after the first vaccine or placebo injection. The sample comes from a study of Ad26.COV2.S vaccination and SARS-CoV-2 variants. Background on the study: Intramuscular Ad26.COV2.S at 5x10^10 or 1x10^11 viral particles. Study-level findings and limits: The TCR breadth and depth analyses may have understated or missed part of the total T cell responses. Reportedly, spike-specific CD8+ and CD4+ T cell responses achieved substantial breadth once vaccination had taken place.

Per the germline V gene, CDR1 is LGHNA and CDR2 is YNFKEQ. V lost 2 bases, J lost 0 bases, and 14 bases lay in between. CDR3 length: 17 residues. The repertoire was sequenced with immunoSEQ multiplex PCR; TCRdb's copy has only in-frame clones and lacks some. This table holds about 480,000 clones, around 88% found once. The receptor was derived from a person between 18 and 59 years old who received the Ad26.COV2.S COVID-19 vaccine or a placebo. This sample comprised peripheral blood, obtained in a trial of Ad26.COV2.S vaccine versus placebo. The chain recombines TRBV4-2 with TRBJ1-3; D is perhaps TRBD1 (5 bases). CDR3 nucleotides: TGTGCCAGCAGCCAAACGAACCAGGGTAGCTCTGGAAACACCATATATTTT. This translates into CASSQTNQGSSGNTIYF.